This entry features one T cell receptor (beta chain) sequence. What it binds is unknown. The data originate from a study of T cell responses to AZD1222 COVID-19 vaccine. The study's findings and limits: Sampling that yielded the repertoires occurred only after the peak T cell response.

This CDR3 region has 17 residues. Trimming removed 0 bases at V and 6 bases at J, with 21 bases between. CDR1 is LGHNA and CDR2 is YSLEER in the germline V gene. Here immunoSEQ multiplex PCR was the method, and the copy in TCRdb shows in-frame clones only, minus some. Of some 150,000 clones listed, around nine tenths were seen once; the top ten hold around 1.5%. The source is an adult who received the AZD1222 COVID-19 vaccine. The specimen was peripheral blood, collected 28 days after the second AZD1222 dose. The chain couples TRBV4-3 to TRBJ2-7; D unresolved. The CDR3 loop is CASSQDSLGSPLAEQYF. CDR3 in DNA: TGCGCCAGCAGCCAAGATAGTTTGGGCAGCCCCTTGGCCGAGCAGTACTTC.